This T cell receptor (beta chain) was captured by sequencing in a study of cytomegalovirus exposure and HLA in healthy donors. The study ran its PCR with 60 Vbeta and 13 Jbeta primers. Measured with immunoSEQ multiplex PCR; TCRdb has only the in-frame clones, and not every one. This table holds 150,000 to 200,000 clones, roughly 84% found once. On this clone itself: Its antigen is currently unknown.

General observations from the study: In all likelihood, a cluster of highly shared sequence variants was a sequencing artifact.

Input material: PBMCs. This clonotype originated in a young man in good health and CMV-seropositive.

The CDR3 DNA sequence: TGTGCCAGCAGTTTGGGACACTTCTACGAGCAGTACTTC. It specifies CASSLGHFYEQYF. The chain combines TRBV27 with TRBJ2-5; D is possibly TRBD1 (6 bases). TRBJ2-7 matches the DNA end more closely, so the J call is doubtful. This CDR3 spans 13 amino acids. From germline, CDR1 is MNHEY and CDR2 SMNVEV (reference sequence).